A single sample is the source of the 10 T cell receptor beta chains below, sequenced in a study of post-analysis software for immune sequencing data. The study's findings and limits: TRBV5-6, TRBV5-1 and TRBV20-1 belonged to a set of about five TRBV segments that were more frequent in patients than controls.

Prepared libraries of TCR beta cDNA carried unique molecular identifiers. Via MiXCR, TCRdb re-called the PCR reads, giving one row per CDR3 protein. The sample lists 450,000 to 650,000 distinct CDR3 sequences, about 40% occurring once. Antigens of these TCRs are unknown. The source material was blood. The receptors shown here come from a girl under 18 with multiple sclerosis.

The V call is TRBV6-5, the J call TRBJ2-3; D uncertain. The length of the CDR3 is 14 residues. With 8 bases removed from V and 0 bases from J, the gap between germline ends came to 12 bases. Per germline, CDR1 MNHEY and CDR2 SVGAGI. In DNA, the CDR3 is TGTGCCAGCTGCCCCCGCCCGAGCACAGATACGCAGTATTTT. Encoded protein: CASCPRPSTDTQYF.

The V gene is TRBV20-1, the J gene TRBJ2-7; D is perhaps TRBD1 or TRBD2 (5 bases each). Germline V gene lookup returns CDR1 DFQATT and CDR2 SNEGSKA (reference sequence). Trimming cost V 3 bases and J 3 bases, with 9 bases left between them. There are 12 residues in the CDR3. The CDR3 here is CSASGTGYEQYF. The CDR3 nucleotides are TGCAGTGCTAGCGGGACGGGCTACGAGCAGTACTTC.

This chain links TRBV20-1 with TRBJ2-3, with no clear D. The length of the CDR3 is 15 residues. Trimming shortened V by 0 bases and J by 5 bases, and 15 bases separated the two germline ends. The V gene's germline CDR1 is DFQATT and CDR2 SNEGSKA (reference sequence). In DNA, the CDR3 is TGCAGTGCTAGAGACCCCTTAGCTAGTGGAGATACGCAGTATTTT. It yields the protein CSARDPLASGDTQYF.

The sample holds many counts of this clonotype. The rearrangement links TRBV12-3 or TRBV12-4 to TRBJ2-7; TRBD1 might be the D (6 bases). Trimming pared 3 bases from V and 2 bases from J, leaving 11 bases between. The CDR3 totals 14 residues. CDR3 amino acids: CASSLPGQTYEQYF. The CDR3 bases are TGTGCCAGCAGTTTGCCAGGACAGACCTACGAGCAGTACTTC.

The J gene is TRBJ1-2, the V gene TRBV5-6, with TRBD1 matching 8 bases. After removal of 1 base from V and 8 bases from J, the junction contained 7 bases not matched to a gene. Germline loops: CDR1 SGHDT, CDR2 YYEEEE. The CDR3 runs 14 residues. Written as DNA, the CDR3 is TGTGCCAGCAGCTTGACTTGGACAGGGAGCGGCTACACCTTC. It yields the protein CASSLTWTGSGYTF.

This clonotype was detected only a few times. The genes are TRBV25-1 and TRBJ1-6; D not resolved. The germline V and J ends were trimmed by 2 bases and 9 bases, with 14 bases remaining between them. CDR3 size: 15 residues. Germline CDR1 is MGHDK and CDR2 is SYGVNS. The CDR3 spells CASSERMGASSPLHF. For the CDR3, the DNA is TGTGCCAGCAGTGAAAGAATGGGCGCGAGTTCACCCCTCCACTTT. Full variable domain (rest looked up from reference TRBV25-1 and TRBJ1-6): EADIYQTPRYLVIGTGKKITLECSQTMGHDKMYWYQQDPGMELHLIHYSYGVNSTEKGDLSSESTVSRIRTEHFPLTLESARPSHTSQYLCASSERMGASSPLHFGNGTRLTVT.

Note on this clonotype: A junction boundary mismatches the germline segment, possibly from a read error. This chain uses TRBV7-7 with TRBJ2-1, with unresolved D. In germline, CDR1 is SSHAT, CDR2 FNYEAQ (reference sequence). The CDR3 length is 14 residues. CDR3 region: CASSLSSWSNEQFF. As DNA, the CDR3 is TGTGCTAGCAGCTTATCGTCATGGAGCAATGAGCAGTTCTTC. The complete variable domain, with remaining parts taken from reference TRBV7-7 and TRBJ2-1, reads GAGVSQSPRYKVTKRGQDVTLRCDPISSHATLYWYQQALGQGPEFLTYFNYEAQPDKSGLPSDRFSAERPEGSISTLTIQRTEQRDSAMYRCASSLSSWSNEQFFGPGTRLTVL.

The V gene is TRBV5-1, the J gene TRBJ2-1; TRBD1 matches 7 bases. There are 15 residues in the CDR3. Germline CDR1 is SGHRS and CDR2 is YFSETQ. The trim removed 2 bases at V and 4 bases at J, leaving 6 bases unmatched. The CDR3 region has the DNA TGCGCCAGCAGCTTTAGGGACAGAGTATACAATGAGCAGTTCTTC. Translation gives CASSFRDRVYNEQFF.

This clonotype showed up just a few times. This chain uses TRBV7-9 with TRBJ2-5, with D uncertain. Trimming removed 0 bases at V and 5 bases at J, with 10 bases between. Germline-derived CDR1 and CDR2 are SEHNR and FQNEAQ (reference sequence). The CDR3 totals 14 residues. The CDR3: CASSLARVEETQYF. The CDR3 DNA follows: TGTGCCAGCAGCTTAGCTCGGGTCGAGGAGACCCAGTACTTC.

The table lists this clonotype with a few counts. The CDR3 is CASSSDLTSDTQYF. DNA for the CDR3: TGTGCCAGCAGTTCTGACCTCACCTCAGATACGCAGTATTTT. The chain is built from TRBV7-3 and TRBJ2-3; D unclear. CDR1 and CDR2 from the germline V gene are SGHTA and FQGTGA. Trimming pared 6 bases from V and 4 bases from J, leaving 14 bases between. The CDR3 consists of 14 residues.